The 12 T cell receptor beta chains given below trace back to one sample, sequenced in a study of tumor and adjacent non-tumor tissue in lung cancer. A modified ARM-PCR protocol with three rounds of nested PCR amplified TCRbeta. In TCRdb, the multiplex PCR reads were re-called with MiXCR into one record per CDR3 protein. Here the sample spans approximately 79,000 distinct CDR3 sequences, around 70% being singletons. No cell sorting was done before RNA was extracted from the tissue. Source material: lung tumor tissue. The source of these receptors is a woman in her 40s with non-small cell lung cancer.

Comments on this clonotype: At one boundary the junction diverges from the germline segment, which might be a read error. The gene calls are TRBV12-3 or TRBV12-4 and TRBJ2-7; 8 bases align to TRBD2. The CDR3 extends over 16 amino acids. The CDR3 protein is CASSSSRTSPSYEQYF. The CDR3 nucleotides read TGTGCCAGCAGTTCTAGTCGGACTAGCCCAAGTTACGAGCAGTATTTC.

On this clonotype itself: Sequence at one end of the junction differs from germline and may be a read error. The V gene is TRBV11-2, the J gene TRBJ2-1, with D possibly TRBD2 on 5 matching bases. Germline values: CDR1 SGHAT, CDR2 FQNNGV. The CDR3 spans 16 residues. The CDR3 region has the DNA TGTGCCAGCAGCAAGACACTAGTTGTACTGTACAATGAACAGTTCTTC. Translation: CASSKTLVVLYNEQFF.

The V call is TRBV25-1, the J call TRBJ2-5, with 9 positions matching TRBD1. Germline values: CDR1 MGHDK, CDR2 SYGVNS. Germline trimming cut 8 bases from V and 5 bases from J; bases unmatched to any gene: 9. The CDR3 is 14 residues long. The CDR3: CASGTSGTGETQYF. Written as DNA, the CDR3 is TGTGCCAGCGGAACGTCTGGGACAGGGGAGACCCAGTACTTC.

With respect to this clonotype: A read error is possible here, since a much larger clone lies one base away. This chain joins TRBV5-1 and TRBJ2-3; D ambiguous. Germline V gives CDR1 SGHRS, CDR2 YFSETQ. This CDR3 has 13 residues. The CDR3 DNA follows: TGCGCCATCAGCTCAAGTAGCACAGATACGCAGTATTTT. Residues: CAISSSSTDTQYF.

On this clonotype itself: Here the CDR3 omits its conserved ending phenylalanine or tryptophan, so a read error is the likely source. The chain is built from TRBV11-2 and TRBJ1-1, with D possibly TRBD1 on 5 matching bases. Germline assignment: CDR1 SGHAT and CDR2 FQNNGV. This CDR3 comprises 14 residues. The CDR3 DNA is TGTGTCAGCAGCCCCGATAGGGGAGGCACTGAAGCTTTCCTT. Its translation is CVSSPDRGGTEAFL.

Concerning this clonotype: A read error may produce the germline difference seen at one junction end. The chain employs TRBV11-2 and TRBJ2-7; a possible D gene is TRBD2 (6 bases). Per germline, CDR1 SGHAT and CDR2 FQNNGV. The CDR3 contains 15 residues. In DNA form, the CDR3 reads TGTGCCAGCAGCCACCCCGGGAGTAGCGGATACGATCAGTATTTC. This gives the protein CASSHPGSSGYDQYF. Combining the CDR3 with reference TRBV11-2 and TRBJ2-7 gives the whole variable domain EAGVAQSPRYKIIEKRQSVAFWCNPISGHATLYWYQQILGQGPKLLIQFQNNGVVDDSQLPKDRFSAERLKGVDSTLKIQPAKLEDSAVYLCASSHPGSSGYDQYFGPGTRLTVT.

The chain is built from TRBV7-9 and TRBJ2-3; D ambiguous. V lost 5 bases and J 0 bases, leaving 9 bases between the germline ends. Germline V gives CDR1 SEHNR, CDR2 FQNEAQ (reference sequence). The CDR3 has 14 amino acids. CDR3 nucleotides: TGTGCCAGCAGCCTCGACGGAAGCACAGATACGCAGTATTTT. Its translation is CASSLDGSTDTQYF.

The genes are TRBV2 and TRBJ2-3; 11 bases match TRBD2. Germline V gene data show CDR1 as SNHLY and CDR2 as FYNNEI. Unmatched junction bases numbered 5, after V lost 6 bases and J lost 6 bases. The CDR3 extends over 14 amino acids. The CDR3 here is CASSLAGGWDTQYF. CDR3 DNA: TGTGCCAGCAGCCTAGCGGGAGGATGGGATACGCAGTATTTT.

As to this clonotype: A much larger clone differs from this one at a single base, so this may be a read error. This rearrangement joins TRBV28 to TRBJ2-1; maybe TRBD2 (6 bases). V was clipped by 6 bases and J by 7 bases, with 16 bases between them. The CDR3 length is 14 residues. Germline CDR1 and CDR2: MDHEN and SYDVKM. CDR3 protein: CASSGRSGINEQFF. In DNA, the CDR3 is TGTGCCAGCAGCGGGAGATCGGGAATTAATGAGCAGTTCTTC.

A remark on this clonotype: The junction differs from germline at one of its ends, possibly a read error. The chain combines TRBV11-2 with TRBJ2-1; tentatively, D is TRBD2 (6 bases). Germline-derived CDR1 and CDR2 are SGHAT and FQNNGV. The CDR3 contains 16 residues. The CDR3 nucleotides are TGTGCCTGCAGCAAGACACTAGCTGCACTGTACGATGAGCAATTCTTC. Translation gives CACSKTLAALYDEQFF. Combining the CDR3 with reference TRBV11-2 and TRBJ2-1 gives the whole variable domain EAGVAQSPRYKIIEKRQSVAFWCNPISGHATLYWYQQILGQGPKLLIQFQNNGVVDDSQLPKDRFSAERLKGVDSTLKIQPAKLEDSAVYLCACSKTLAALYDEQFFGPGTRLTVL.

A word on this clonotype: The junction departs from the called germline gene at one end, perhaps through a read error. The CDR3 DNA follows: TGTGCCAACAGCTTGGGGGGACTGGTTATCCAAGAGACCCAGTACTTC. This sequence encodes CANSLGGLVIQETQYF. The chain has TRBV7-9 and TRBJ2-5; TRBD2 might be the D (6 bases). The CDR3 runs 16 residues. Germline V lookup: CDR1 SEHNR, CDR2 FQNEAQ (reference sequence).

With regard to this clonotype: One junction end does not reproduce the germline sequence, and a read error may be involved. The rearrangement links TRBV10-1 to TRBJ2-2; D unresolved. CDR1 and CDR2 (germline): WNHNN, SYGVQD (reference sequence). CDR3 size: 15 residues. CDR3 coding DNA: TGCGCCGGCAGTGAACACCAGACTGACACCCGGGAGCTGTTTTTT. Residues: CAGSEHQTDTRELFF.